Described below is a single T cell receptor beta chain sequence and its context. Its antigen is undetermined. This sample was included in a study of cytomegalovirus exposure and HLA in healthy donors. Study details: The same platform as the approximately 640 first-cohort repertoires was used for the 100 to 150 validation repertoires, a later analysis reported. The study's findings and limits: In vitro checks showed that a few CMV-associated chains really do target CMV antigens. According to a later analysis, TCR clusters from the first cohort tended to co-occur in the 120 or so validation repertoires.

Here immunoSEQ multiplex PCR was the method, and the copy in TCRdb shows in-frame clones only, minus some. The profile shows 100,000 to 150,000 clones, approximately 94% of them singletons. The CDR3 is 14 residues long. The ends lost 6 bases at V and 4 bases at J; junction bases unmatched: 5. The germline V gene encodes CDR1 WNHNN and CDR2 SYGVQD (reference sequence). The sequencing input was PBMCs. The J gene is TRBJ1-2, the V gene TRBV10-1; TRBD1 matches at 10 bases. This receptor was identified in a young woman in good health and CMV-seronegative. CDR3 amino acids: CASRTGTGAYGYTF. DNA of the CDR3: TGCGCCAGCAGGACCGGGACAGGGGCCTATGGCTACACCTTC.